This T cell receptor beta chain was recovered during a study of T cells in Graves' hyperthyroidism and ophthalmopathy. Study findings and constraints: Most expanded thyroid clonotypes above 0.001 recurred in blood. Before onset, by a median of approximately 5.9 months, the model predicted ophthalmopathy.

To note about this clonotype: Its antigen is undetermined.

The length of the CDR3 is 15 residues. Unmatched junction bases numbered 7, after V lost 6 bases and J lost 3 bases. RNA transcripts served as the template for amplifying TCR beta CDR3 regions. TCR CDR3 regions were first amplified by RT-PCR with HTBI primers. MiXCR was run by TCRdb on the multiplex PCR reads, yielding one entry per CDR3 protein. The profile covers about 250,000 distinct CDR3 sequences, with approximately 23% appearing a single time and roughly 32% taken by the ten largest. Exclusion followed for patients with uncontrolled infection, other autoimmune disease, pregnancy or lactation. Sequenced sample: blood. The sequence derives from a woman aged 35 to 49 with Graves' ophthalmopathy. The chain has TRBV12-3 or TRBV12-4 and TRBJ2-2, with 7 bases fitting TRBD1. The CDR3 DNA reads TGTGCCAGCAGCGGGACAGCCCCGTACACCGGGGAGCTGTTTTTT. It is translated as CASSGTAPYTGELFF.